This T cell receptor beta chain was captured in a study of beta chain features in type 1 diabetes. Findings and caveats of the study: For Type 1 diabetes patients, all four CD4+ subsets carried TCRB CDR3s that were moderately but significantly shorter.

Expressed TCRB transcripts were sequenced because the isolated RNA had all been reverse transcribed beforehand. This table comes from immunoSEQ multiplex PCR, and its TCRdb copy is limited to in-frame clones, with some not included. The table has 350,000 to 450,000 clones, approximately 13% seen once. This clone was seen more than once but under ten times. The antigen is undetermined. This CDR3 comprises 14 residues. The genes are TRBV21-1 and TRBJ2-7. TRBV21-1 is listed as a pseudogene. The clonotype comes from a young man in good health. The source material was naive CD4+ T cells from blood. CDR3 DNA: TGTGCCAGCAGCCCCTCCTTTAAGAGTTACGAGCAGTACGTC. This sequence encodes CASSPSFKSYEQYV.